Below are 31 T cell receptor beta chains sequenced from a single sample in a study of T-cell reconstitution after alpha-beta-depleted transplantation in children. Unique molecular identifiers were built into the TCRbeta library. MiXCR, run by TCRdb on the PCR reads, gives a single entry per CDR3 protein. The top ten hold 28% of the sample, which has about 980,000 distinct CDR3 sequences, roughly 29% seen once. The sequences come from PBMCs, mostly from graft donor cells, collected 360 days after TCRalphabeta/CD19-depleted stem cell transplant. The receptors shown here come from a boy in the first two years of life who had a stem cell transplant for SCID, so the T cells may come from the graft donor.

This clonotype was recorded a few times. The CDR3 coding sequence is TGCAGCGTTGCAACGCCGGATACGCAGTATTTT. Its translation: CSVATPDTQYF. J is TRBJ2-3 and V is TRBV29-1; D call uncertain. V lost 4 bases, J lost 6 bases, and 8 bases lay in between. This CDR3 is built from 11 residues. The germline V gene has CDR1 SQVTM and CDR2 ANQGSEA.

This rearrangement joins TRBV7-8 to TRBJ2-1; 10 nucleotides line up with TRBD2. Per germline, CDR1 SGHVS and CDR2 FQNEAQ. CDR3 length: 15 residues. The V and J ends lost 5 bases and 4 bases, in that order; junction bases with no gene match: 5. CDR3 sequence (DNA): TGTGCCAGCAGCACCTGGACTAGCGGTTACAATGAGCAGTTCTTC. It specifies CASSTWTSGYNEQFF.

This clonotype appeared a few times. This rearrangement joins TRBV27 to TRBJ2-3, with 11 bases identical to TRBD2. V lost 5 bases, J lost 5 bases, and 9 bases stayed unmatched. The germline CDR1 and CDR2 sequences are MNHEY and SMNVEV (reference sequence). CDR3 size: 16 residues. In DNA, the CDR3 is TGTGCCAGCAGTAAACTAGCGGGGGCCCGCCTAGATACGCAGTATTTT. Translation gives CASSKLAGARLDTQYF.

The V and J genes are TRBV20-1 and TRBJ1-2, with TRBD1 matching over 7 bases. CDR1 is DFQATT and CDR2 is SNEGSKA in the germline V gene (reference sequence). The J segment lost 8 bases and the V segment lost 5 bases, leaving 8 bases of the junction unmatched. The length of the CDR3 is 12 residues. The CDR3 bases are TGCAGTGCTTACGACAGGGTAGGCGGCTACACCTTC. It specifies CSAYDRVGGYTF.

This clonotype was observed a handful of times. The V gene is TRBV29-1, the J gene TRBJ1-1; D call uncertain. This CDR3 is 12 amino acids long. The V gene lost 7 bases and the J gene lost 0 bases, with 9 bases spanning the gap. The germline V gene encodes CDR1 SQVTM and CDR2 ANQGSEA. In nucleotides, the CDR3 is TGCAGCGCTGCGGTTATGAACACTGAAGCTTTCTTT. This gives the protein CSAAVMNTEAFF.

The sample holds a few counts of this clonotype. The chain links TRBV12-3 or TRBV12-4 to TRBJ2-4; D unresolved. V lost 3 bases to trimming and J lost 0 bases, with 9 bases between them. The CDR3 extends over 15 amino acids. The CDR3 bases are TGTGCCAGCAGTTTCGGCTCACTAGCCAAAAACATTCAGTACTTC. It encodes CASSFGSLAKNIQYF.

This clonotype was detected a few times. The rearrangement links TRBV5-1 to TRBJ2-3; possibly TRBD1 for D (6 bases). Between the trimmed V and J ends, which lost 5 bases and 0 bases, there was a span of 10 bases. CDR1 is SGHRS and CDR2 is YFSETQ in the germline V gene. The CDR3 is 14 amino acids. The CDR3 region is CASRKGESTDTQYF. The CDR3 coding sequence is TGCGCCAGCAGGAAGGGGGAAAGCACAGATACGCAGTATTTT.

This clonotype was detected ten times or more. The chain uses TRBV29-1 and TRBJ2-2; no reliable D call. The germline CDR1 and CDR2 sequences are SQVTM and ANQGSEA. V lost 7 bases, J lost 0 bases, and 12 bases lay in between. The CDR3 is made up of 14 amino acids. The CDR3 sequence: CSAHGLSNTGELFF. DNA for the CDR3: TGCAGCGCCCATGGCCTTTCGAACACCGGGGAGCTGTTTTTT.

This clonotype has a count of ten or more. The chain has TRBV9 and TRBJ2-7; tentative D call: TRBD1 (6 bases). Trimming stripped 2 bases from V and 0 bases from J, with 9 bases between. The CDR3 totals 14 residues. From germline, CDR1 is SGDLS and CDR2 YYNGEE. Here the CDR3 reads CASSVTGSSYEQYF. The CDR3 coding sequence is TGTGCCAGCAGCGTCACAGGGAGCTCCTACGAGCAGTACTTC.

The table lists this clonotype with a few counts. The genes are TRBV20-1 and TRBJ1-2; D is possibly TRBD1 (5 bases). The germline V gene encodes CDR1 DFQATT and CDR2 SNEGSKA (reference sequence). Trimming pared 0 bases from V and 4 bases from J, leaving 12 bases between. This CDR3 spans 14 amino acids. The DNA of the CDR3 is TGCAGTGCTAGAGATAAAGACAGAATCTATGGCTACACCTTC. Protein: CSARDKDRIYGYTF.

The chain couples TRBV4-2 to TRBJ1-2, with no clear D. Deletions cut 2 bases from V and 3 bases from J, with 19 bases between. Germline V gives CDR1 LGHNA, CDR2 YNFKEQ. This CDR3 spans 17 amino acids. The CDR3 DNA sequence: TGTGCCAGCAGCCAAATATGGCAGCCTCCTGGGGACTATGGCTACACCTTC. It encodes CASSQIWQPPGDYGYTF.

This chain joins TRBV11-2 and TRBJ1-1; the D is unclear. The germline V and J ends were trimmed by 1 base and 5 bases, with 14 bases remaining between them. Germline CDR1 SGHAT, CDR2 FQNNGV. The CDR3 runs to 15 residues. CDR3 coding DNA: TGTGCCAGCAGCTTAGGTTCCCACGCGGCGACTGAAGCTTTCTTT. Translation gives CASSLGSHAATEAFF.

The rearrangement links TRBV9 to TRBJ2-2; 9 bases are a match to TRBD2. The CDR3 has 15 residues. Germline CDR1 reads SGDLS; CDR2 reads YYNGEE. V dropped 2 bases and J dropped 4; count of bases not matched to a gene: 3. CDR3 sequence (DNA): TGTGCCAGCAGCGTTGGCGGGGGGGGCACCGGGGAGCTGTTTTTT. Amino acids: CASSVGGGGTGELFF. Full variable domain (remainder filled in from reference TRBV9 and TRBJ2-2): DSGVTQTPKHLITATGQRVTLRCSPRSGDLSVYWYQQSLDQGLQFLIQYYNGEERAKGNILERFSAQQFPDLHSELNLSSLELGDSALYFCASSVGGGGTGELFFGEGSRLTVL.

This clonotype occurred a few times. The J gene is TRBJ2-5, the V gene TRBV20-1; TRBD2 agrees at 8 bases. Unmatched junction bases numbered 4, after V lost 5 bases and J lost 2 bases. From germline, CDR1 is DFQATT and CDR2 SNEGSKA (reference sequence). The CDR3 has 13 residues. CDR3 amino acids: CSAPRGGQETQYF. The CDR3 nucleotides read TGCAGTGCTCCCCGCGGGGGGCAAGAGACCCAGTACTTC.

CDR3 loop: CASSIGSYNEQFF. The CDR3 DNA reads TGCGCCAGCAGCATCGGGTCCTACAATGAGCAGTTCTTC. The chain carries TRBV5-1 and TRBJ2-1, with D hard to call. The CDR3 length is 13 residues. The V end was cut by 4 bases, the J end by 1 base, with 6 bases between. The germline V gene has CDR1 SGHRS and CDR2 YFSETQ.

The V call is TRBV3-1, the J call TRBJ2-1; 10 nucleotides align to TRBD1. V shed 4 bases, J shed 6 bases, and the junction held 6 bases outside the gene matches. Germline assignment: CDR1 LGHDT and CDR2 YNNKEL (reference sequence). The CDR3 is made up of 15 amino acids. The CDR3 region is CASSLYGTGANEQFF. The DNA for the CDR3 is TGTGCCAGCAGCCTTTACGGGACAGGGGCCAATGAGCAGTTCTTC.

The J gene is TRBJ2-1, the V gene TRBV7-8; D ambiguous. Deletions cut 0 bases from V and 8 bases from J, with 14 bases between. Germline V CDR1 and CDR2: SGHVS, FQNEAQ. This CDR3 region has 15 residues. DNA of the CDR3: TGTGCCAGCAGCTTAGCGCCCGGACGGTATTATGAGCAGTTCTTC. This encodes CASSLAPGRYYEQFF.

The sample holds a few counts of this clonotype. This sequence joins TRBV7-3 and TRBJ1-1; D gene unclear. Between the trimmed V and J ends, which lost 2 bases and 4 bases, there was a span of 11 bases. This CDR3 has 14 amino acids. Germline CDR1 is SGHTA and CDR2 is FQGTGA. CDR3 in DNA: TGTGCCAGCAGCTTAGGGCAGGCAGGCACTGAAGCTTTCTTT. This codes for CASSLGQAGTEAFF. Variable domain in full (rest from reference TRBV7-3 and TRBJ1-1): GAGVSQTPSNKVTEKGKYVELRCDPISGHTALYWYRQSLGQGPEFLIYFQGTGAADDSGLPNDRFFAVRPEGSVSTLKIQRTERGDSAVYLCASSLGQAGTEAFFGQGTRLTVV.

The rearrangement links TRBV20-1 to TRBJ1-1, with 7 bases aligning to TRBD1. The germline gives CDR1 DFQATT, CDR2 SNEGSKA (reference sequence). V dropped 5 bases and J dropped 3; count of bases not matched to a gene: 6. The CDR3 runs to 13 residues. The CDR3 reads CSAGTGAYTEAFF. CDR3 DNA sequence: TGCAGTGCTGGCACAGGGGCCTACACTGAAGCTTTCTTT.

The V and J genes are TRBV7-2 and TRBJ2-1; TRBD2 might be the D (5 bases). V was shortened by 5 bases and J by 1 base, with 15 bases between the two germline ends. Germline V lookup: CDR1 SGHTA, CDR2 FQGNSA. This CDR3 has 16 residues. The CDR3: CASSHLGEGSYNEQFF. In DNA, the CDR3 is TGTGCCAGCAGCCATCTTGGTGAGGGATCCTACAATGAGCAGTTCTTC.

The chain links TRBV7-9 to TRBJ2-2, with D possibly TRBD1 on 6 matching bases. With 5 bases removed from V and 5 bases from J, the gap between germline ends came to 12 bases. CDR1 and CDR2 from the germline V gene are SEHNR and FQNEAQ (reference sequence). The CDR3 has 14 residues. The CDR3 sequence is CASSLTGLTGELFF. The CDR3 coding sequence is TGTGCCAGCAGCCTCACAGGGCTGACCGGGGAGCTGTTTTTT.

This clonotype has more than one count but fewer than ten. The V and J genes are TRBV12-3 or TRBV12-4 and TRBJ2-3, with a weak D call TRBD2 (5 bases). CDR3 size: 15 residues. Trimming cost V 5 bases and J 3 bases, with 15 bases left between them. As DNA, the CDR3 is TGTGCCAGCAGTCTCGAACGGAGGAGAACAGATACGCAGTATTTT. This gives the protein CASSLERRRTDTQYF.

The chain employs TRBV6-5 and TRBJ1-1; tentatively, D is TRBD1 (6 bases). CDR3 length equals 18 residues. CDR1 is MNHEY and CDR2 is SVGAGI in the germline V gene. V was trimmed by 0 bases and J by 3 bases, leaving 20 bases between them. The CDR3 here is CASSYSGLQGSRDTEAFF. The CDR3 bases are TGTGCCAGCAGTTACTCAGGTCTCCAGGGGTCTAGGGACACTGAAGCTTTCTTT.

V gene TRBV10-3 combines with J gene TRBJ2-3; D might be TRBD1 or TRBD2, each matching 6 bases. Looked up from germline, CDR1 is ENHRY and CDR2 is SYGVKD. The V and J ends lost 8 bases and 3 bases respectively, with 24 bases between them. The CDR3 consists of 17 residues. This CDR3 reads CAIGSKGGRAGTDTQYF. The DNA for the CDR3 is TGTGCCATCGGGTCCAAAGGGGGTCGAGCGGGTACAGATACGCAGTATTTT.

This clonotype appeared a few times. J is TRBJ2-3 and V is TRBV12-3 or TRBV12-4; weak D call: TRBD1 (6 bases). The CDR3 has 16 amino acids. Trimming cost V 4 bases and J 6 bases, with 20 bases left between them. CDR3 protein: CASSSSLGAGSDTQYF. The CDR3 DNA reads TGTGCCAGCAGTTCCAGTTTGGGGGCGGGTTCTGATACGCAGTATTTT.

The V gene is TRBV6-5, the J gene TRBJ2-3; D may be TRBD1 (6 bases). Trimming took off 2 bases at V and 4 bases at J, with 16 bases between the two ends. Germline CDR1 reads MNHEY; CDR2 reads SVGAGI. The CDR3 totals 16 residues. The CDR3 nucleotides are TGTGCCAGCAGTTACGTGGCAGGGGTCAATGCAGATACGCAGTATTTT. It encodes CASSYVAGVNADTQYF.

The chain is built from TRBV20-1 and TRBJ1-4; 7 nucleotides match TRBD1. There are 15 residues in the CDR3. Germline loops: CDR1 DFQATT, CDR2 SNEGSKA (reference sequence). After removal of 6 bases from V and 0 bases from J, the junction contained 7 bases not matched to a gene. CDR3 residues: CSASDRVTTNEKLFF. In nucleotides, the CDR3 is TGCAGTGCGAGCGACAGGGTGACAACTAATGAAAAACTGTTTTTT.

This clonotype was found once. The V call is TRBV18, the J call TRBJ2-2; 10 nucleotides align to TRBD2. V lost 3 bases, J lost 5 bases, and 12 bases stayed unmatched. CDR1 and CDR2 from the germline V gene are KGHSH and LQKENI. The CDR3 is 18 amino acids. The chain's CDR3 is CASSPRLAGEEETGELFF. As DNA, the CDR3 is TGTGCCAGCTCACCTCGGCTAGCGGGGGAGGAAGAGACCGGGGAGCTGTTTTTT. Looking up the rest from reference TRBV18 and TRBJ2-2 gives the full variable domain: NAGVMQNPRHLVRRRGQEARLRCSPMKGHSHVYWYRQLPEEGLKFMVYLQKENIIDESGMPKERFSAEFPKEGPSILRIQQVVRGDSAAYFCASSPRLAGEEETGELFFGEGSRLTVL.

The chain employs TRBV5-1 and TRBJ2-6; D perhaps matches TRBD2 (5 bases). Germline V gene lookup returns CDR1 SGHRS and CDR2 YFSETQ. This CDR3 is built from 19 residues. Trimming removed 4 bases at V and 1 base at J, with 21 bases between. The chain's CDR3 is CASSPGLGVAESGANVLTF. In DNA form, the CDR3 reads TGCGCCAGCAGCCCAGGTCTCGGGGTTGCCGAATCTGGGGCCAACGTCCTGACTTTC.

The V gene is TRBV4-1, the J gene TRBJ2-5, with D possibly being TRBD2 (5 bases). There are 13 residues in the CDR3. Trimming removed 2 bases at V and 4 bases at J, with 8 bases between. CDR1 MGHRA and CDR2 YSYEKL come from the germline V gene. The CDR3 DNA is TGCGCCAGCAGCCAATGGGCGGGAGAGACCCAGTACTTC. As protein: CASSQWAGETQYF.

This clonotype was observed a handful of times. The chain employs TRBV20-1 and TRBJ2-7; D remains ambiguous. The CDR3 runs to 15 residues. Trimming removed 0 bases at V and 1 base at J, with 13 bases between. The germline V gene has CDR1 DFQATT and CDR2 SNEGSKA (reference sequence). This CDR3 reads CSARELAGSSYEQYF. CDR3 bases: TGCAGTGCTAGAGAGTTAGCTGGTTCATCCTACGAGCAGTACTTC.